The TCR beta chain described here comes from a study of control samples from healthy donors and cancer patients. V was cut by 5 bases and J by 7 bases, with 21 bases left in between. Germline values: CDR1 SGHTA, CDR2 FQGNSA. The CDR3 is 16 residues long. The table came from immunoSEQ multiplex PCR; TCRdb's copy has only in-frame clones and leaves some out. The table records 85,000 to 100,000 clones, over 90% of them present only once. The receptor was derived from a man aged 18-30 years in good health. The chain links TRBV7-2 to TRBJ2-1; possibly TRBD2 for D (6 bases). Sequenced: blood. DNA of the CDR3: TGTGCCAGCAGCCTTTACGGGAGTCGCCCCTCAAATGAGCAGTTCTTC. Translation gives CASSLYGSRPSNEQFF.